Sequencing of this T cell receptor beta chain was carried out in a study of T cell repertoires in cytomegalovirus infection. Study at large: The authors used CMV epitopes that were HLA-C-restricted (recently identified) and HLA-B-restricted (well studied). The study, taken as a whole, reports: HLA-C-restricted CMV clonotypes gave the most frequent clonotype in two of eight donors.

One entry per CDR3 protein results from TCRdb running MiXCR on the reads. The data contain 700,000 to 850,000 distinct CDR3 sequences, 32% of them seen just once; the ten biggest clones take up about an eighth. As concerns this clonotype: Its target is not known.

V was cut by 0 bases and J by 4 bases, with 19 bases left in between. CDR3 length: 18 amino acids. The germline CDR1 and CDR2 sequences are MGHRA and YSYEKL. The chain uses TRBV4-1 and TRBJ1-5; no definite D call. The material was cultured CD8+ T cells from PBMCs, obtained from culture after CMV antigen stimulation. The clonotype comes from a human donor in good health (CMV status not recorded). Some clones in this sample may be carry-over from other donors' samples. CDR3 protein: CASSQDGTAGLINQPQHF. In nucleotides, the CDR3 is TGCGCCAGCAGCCAAGATGGAACGGCGGGCCTTATTAATCAGCCCCAGCATTTT.